The 15 T cell receptor beta chains given below trace back to one sample, sequenced in a study of CDR3 diversity in severe acne. TCRdb reprocessed the PCR reads with MiXCR, giving one entry per CDR3 protein. The sample includes about 90,000 distinct CDR3 sequences, 49% seen only once; the top ten take roughly 12%. The sequenced sample consisted of blood. These receptors were collected from a male donor with severe acne vulgaris.

The CDR3 loop is CASSRINPGLADQETQYF. CDR3 DNA sequence: TGCGCCAGCAGCCGAATTAATCCGGGACTAGCGGACCAAGAGACCCAGTACTTC. The J gene is TRBJ2-5, the V gene TRBV4-1; 11 bases match TRBD2. From germline, CDR1 is MGHRA and CDR2 YSYEKL. The CDR3 has 18 amino acids. The V gene end was trimmed by 4 bases and the J gene end by 0 bases; junction bases not matched to a gene: 10.

This clonotype was seen many times. The chain joins TRBV4-3 to TRBJ1-2, with D perhaps TRBD1 (6 bases). The CDR3 sequence is 16 residues long. Trimming pared 0 bases from V and 9 bases from J, leaving 20 bases between. Per germline, CDR1 LGHNA and CDR2 YSLEER. The CDR3 sequence: CASSQEGGRASIRYTF. The CDR3 DNA reads as TGCGCCAGCAGCCAAGAAGGGGGACGTGCCTCTATCCGCTACACCTTC.

This clonotype was detected ten times or more. The V and J genes are TRBV19 and TRBJ2-7; no clear D gene. The CDR3 is 15 amino acids. V was clipped by 2 bases and J by 2 bases, with 13 bases between them. CDR1 and CDR2 from the germline V gene are LNHDA and SQIVND (reference sequence). DNA of the CDR3: TGTGCCAGTAGTATAACGACTGCGACAACCTACGAGCAGTACTTC. Its protein is CASSITTATTYEQYF.

The chain couples TRBV20-1 to TRBJ1-2; the match to TRBD1 covers 10 bases. The CDR3 sequence is 13 residues long. The J segment lost 5 bases and the V segment lost 5 bases, leaving 5 bases of the junction unmatched. The germline V gene encodes CDR1 DFQATT and CDR2 SNEGSKA (reference sequence). CDR3 in DNA: TGCAGTGCTCTGGACAGGGGGATTTATGGCTACACCTTC. Translated: CSALDRGIYGYTF.

Many counts were recorded for this clonotype. The gene calls are TRBV24-1 and TRBJ2-1, with D hard to call. Trimming took off 1 base at V and 6 bases at J, with 6 bases between the two ends. The CDR3 is 13 amino acids. CDR1 and CDR2 (germline): KGHDR, SFDVKD. The CDR3: CATSDFESNEQFF. The CDR3 DNA reads as TGTGCCACCAGTGATTTCGAGAGCAATGAGCAGTTCTTC.

This clonotype appeared many times. The gene calls are TRBV7-2 and TRBJ1-5; D possibly corresponds to TRBD1 (5 bases). Trimming removed 1 base at V and 6 bases at J, with 16 bases between. CDR3 size: 16 residues. Germline V CDR1 and CDR2: SGHTA, FQGNSA. The CDR3 nucleotides are TGTGCCAGCAGCTTAGAGGGGACCCCAAGGGTTCAGCCCCAGCATTTT. Translating gives CASSLEGTPRVQPQHF.

The chain couples TRBV10-3 to TRBJ2-2; 9 bases align to TRBD2. J lost 2 bases, V lost 10 bases, and 20 bases had no gene match. The CDR3 loop spans 19 amino acids. In germline, CDR1 is ENHRY, CDR2 SYGVKD. This CDR3 is CASSLVYLSSGVNTGELFF. CDR3 coding DNA: TGTGCCAGCAGCTTAGTTTATCTGTCTAGCGGGGTTAACACCGGGGAGCTGTTTTTT.

J is TRBJ2-3 and V is TRBV7-3; unclear D gene. The CDR3 has 13 amino acids. The V gene lost 8 bases and the J gene lost 0 bases, with 9 bases spanning the gap. The germline CDR1 and CDR2 sequences are SGHTA and FQGTGA. CDR3 bases: TGTGCCAGCCCCATGGACAGCACAGATACGCAGTATTTT. Its protein product is CASPMDSTDTQYF.

V usage is TRBV6-5 and J usage is TRBJ1-5; D remains unclear. The CDR3 runs 14 residues. Germline V gene sequence: CDR1 MNHEY, CDR2 SVGAGI. V shed 3 bases and J shed 8 bases, with 14 bases lying between them. The CDR3 sequence: CASSYSGVGEPQHF. The DNA for the CDR3 is TGTGCCAGCAGTTATAGTGGGGTTGGGGAGCCCCAGCATTTT.

The V call is TRBV5-1, the J call TRBJ2-1; 7 nucleotides agree with TRBD1. The CDR3 extends over 15 amino acids. Trimming at V came to 0 bases and at J to 4 bases, leaving 4 bases not matched to a gene. CDR1 is SGHRS, CDR2 YFSETQ, per germline. DNA for the CDR3: TGCGCCAGCAGCTTGGAAGGGGGCGGTTACAATGAGCAGTTCTTC. It yields the protein CASSLEGGGYNEQFF. The whole variable domain, remainder taken from reference TRBV5-1 and TRBJ2-1, is KAGVTQTPRYLIKTRGQQVTLSCSPISGHRSVSWYQQTPGQGLQFLFEYFSETQRNKGNFPGRFSGRQFSNSRSEMNVSTLELGDSALYLCASSLEGGGYNEQFFGPGTRLTVL.

This chain links TRBV12-3 or TRBV12-4 with TRBJ2-7; D is uncertain. This CDR3 spans 13 amino acids. Trimming took off 3 bases at V and 6 bases at J, with 12 bases between the two ends. The CDR3 spells CASSFSLWREQYF. In DNA, the CDR3 is TGTGCCAGCAGTTTCAGCTTGTGGCGCGAGCAGTACTTC.

The chain combines TRBV7-8 with TRBJ1-1; D unresolved. Germline V lookup: CDR1 SGHVS, CDR2 FQNEAQ. The CDR3 covers 14 residues. Trimming stripped 5 bases from V and 1 base from J, with 11 bases between. The CDR3 DNA is TGTGCCAGCAGCAAAAGACGGGGGAACACTGAAGCTTTCTTT. Its protein is CASSKRRGNTEAFF.

V is TRBV29-1 and J is TRBJ2-7; D not resolved. The CDR3 is 13 amino acids. V was pared by 4 bases and J by 3 bases, with 13 bases between. The V gene's germline CDR1 is SQVTM and CDR2 ANQGSEA. CDR3 protein: CSVVVGANYEQYF. CDR3 sequence (DNA): TGCAGCGTTGTGGTAGGAGCTAACTACGAGCAGTACTTC.

This clonotype was seen at least ten times. The chain is built from TRBV20-1 and TRBJ2-7; tentative D call: TRBD2 (6 bases). This CDR3 spans 15 amino acids. Deletions cut 5 bases from V and 4 bases from J, with 21 bases between. Per germline, CDR1 DFQATT and CDR2 SNEGSKA (reference sequence). The CDR3 coding sequence is TGCAGTGCTTCATACCTAACGGGGGTAGGGTACGAGCAGTACTTC. Translation gives CSASYLTGVGYEQYF.

This clonotype was picked up a small number of times. The V call is TRBV20-1, the J call TRBJ2-5; D ambiguous. This CDR3 region has 16 residues. Per the germline V gene, CDR1 is DFQATT and CDR2 is SNEGSKA (reference sequence). The V end lost 0 bases, the J end lost 5 bases, and 19 bases lay between the germline ends. The CDR3 spells CSARDLRALFGETQYF. The CDR3 DNA follows: TGCAGTGCTAGAGATCTCCGGGCCCTGTTTGGGGAGACCCAGTACTTC.